Each of the 14 T cell receptor beta chains below was sequenced from the same sample in a study of beta chain features in type 1 diabetes (dated by TCRdb to the late 2010s). Library generation was performed with the immunoSEQ multiplex PCR assay. All of the isolated RNA was reverse transcribed with the High Capacity cDNA Reverse Transcription Kit, so expressed TCRB transcripts were sequenced. TCRdb took this table from immuneACCESS and kept in-frame rearrangements with V and J called. Such tables lack part of the clones; where checked against another copy, unresolved V genes explain under half of the gap, and the rest is unexplained. For this sample there are approximately 400,000 clones; about 14% appear just once. Around 0.02% of the sample is held by the ten biggest clonotypes. The sample comprised naive CD4+ T cells from blood. This specimen's cell subset or site label, interpreted: true naive CD4+ T cells. These TCRs come from a woman between 18 and 29 years old in good health.

The chain has TRBV21-1 and TRBJ2-7; the DNA was not compared with TRBD2, the D call given in the table. TRBV21-1 is labeled a pseudogene. The length of the CDR3 is 17 residues. CDR3 loop: CASSKGHGLAGSYEQYF. The CDR3 DNA sequence: TGTGCCAGCAGCAAAGGGCATGGACTAGCGGGATCCTACGAGCAGTACTTC.

CDR3 DNA sequence: TGTGCCAGCAGCGCTACACAGGGGCATGAAACTGAAGCTTTCTTT. It yields the protein CASSATQGHETEAFF. This chain uses TRBV11-3 with TRBJ1-1, with 7 positions matching TRBD1. J lost 5 bases, V lost 5 bases, and 11 bases had no gene match. CDR3 length: 15 residues. The germline V gene encodes CDR1 SGHNT and CDR2 YENEEA. The full variable domain, rest sourced from reference TRBV11-3 and TRBJ1-1, is EAGVVQSPRYKIIEKKQPVAFWCNPISGHNTLYWYLQNLGQGPELLIRYENEEAVDDSQLPKDRFSAERLKGVDSTLKIQPAELGDSAVYLCASSATQGHETEAFFGQGTRLTVV.

The chain recombines TRBV2 with TRBJ2-5; 10 bases line up with TRBD1. Germline V CDR1 and CDR2: SNHLY, FYNNEI. The junction had 6 bases not matched to a gene; V was cut back by 7 bases and J by 4 bases. This CDR3 is built from 14 residues. The CDR3 reads CASTQDRGRETQYF. CDR3 nucleotide sequence: TGTGCCAGCACACAAGACAGGGGGCGAGAGACCCAGTACTTC.

This clone has just a few counts. This chain connects TRBV7-2 to TRBJ1-2, with D possibly being TRBD1 (5 bases). Trimming removed 0 bases from V and 8 bases from J, with 13 bases in between. CDR1 and CDR2 (germline): SGHTA, FQGNSA. The CDR3 extends over 14 amino acids. The CDR3 here is CASSLADSFRGYTF. CDR3 DNA sequence: TGTGCCAGCAGCTTAGCCGACAGTTTTCGCGGCTACACCTTC.

The rearrangement uses TRBV25-1 and TRBJ2-5; perhaps TRBD1 as D (6 bases). With 2 bases removed from V and 2 bases from J, the gap between germline ends came to 9 bases. Germline V gene lookup returns CDR1 MGHDK and CDR2 SYGVNS. This CDR3 comprises 14 residues. The CDR3 loop reads CASSERRGQETQYF. The DNA of the CDR3 is TGTGCCAGCAGTGAAAGAAGGGGGCAAGAGACCCAGTACTTC. Supplemented by reference TRBV25-1 and TRBJ2-5, the full variable domain reads EADIYQTPRYLVIGTGKKITLECSQTMGHDKMYWYQQDPGMELHLIHYSYGVNSTEKGDLSSESTVSRIRTEHFPLTLESARPSHTSQYLCASSERRGQETQYFGPGTRLLVL.

The chain couples TRBV11-2 to TRBJ2-1; a weak D match, TRBD2 (5 bases). The CDR3 spans 14 residues. Per germline, CDR1 SGHAT and CDR2 FQNNGV. V lost 5 bases to trimming and J lost 7 bases, with 15 bases between them. As DNA, the CDR3 is TGTGCCAGCAGCCCATCAAACGGGATTAATGAGCAGTTCTTC. This sequence encodes CASSPSNGINEQFF.

J is TRBJ2-3 and V is TRBV9; unclear D gene. This CDR3 is built from 14 residues. Per germline, CDR1 SGDLS and CDR2 YYNGEE. The ends were cut back, 0 bases at V and 3 bases at J, with 8 bases in the middle. The CDR3 DNA sequence: TGTGCCAGCAGCGTAGCTATGACAACAGATACGCAGTATTTT. It encodes CASSVAMTTDTQYF.

J is TRBJ2-1 and V is TRBV15, with 7 nucleotides matching TRBD2. The CDR3 length is 16 residues. J gave up 1 base and V 5 bases, and 8 bases lay outside the gene matches. Germline CDR1 and CDR2: LNHNV and YYDKDF (reference sequence). The CDR3 DNA is TGTGCCACCAGCGAGAAACGACTAGCTTCCTACAATGAGCAGTTCTTC. Translation gives CATSEKRLASYNEQFF.

CDR3 protein: CASSRDLRDTQYF. CDR3 DNA: TGTGCCAGCAGTAGGGACTTGAGGGATACGCAGTATTTT. J is TRBJ2-3 and V is TRBV27; a possible D gene is TRBD2 (6 bases). V was cut by 5 bases and J by 6 bases, with 12 bases left in between. CDR3 length: 13 amino acids. The V gene's germline CDR1 is MNHEY and CDR2 SMNVEV (reference sequence).

This chain connects TRBV4-1 to TRBJ2-7; D is possibly TRBD2 (5 bases). The CDR3 consists of 14 residues. CDR1 and CDR2 from the germline V gene are MGHRA and YSYEKL. The V end was cut by 4 bases, the J end by 5 bases, with 15 bases between. The CDR3 here is CASSRWRSGNEQYF. The CDR3 coding sequence is TGCGCCAGCAGCCGATGGAGGTCGGGTAACGAGCAGTACTTC.

Only a few counts were recorded for this clone. This chain connects TRBV5-4 to TRBJ1-3, with D perhaps TRBD1 (5 bases). Trimming left V 0 bases short and J 0 bases short, with 10 bases between. The CDR3 is made up of 16 amino acids. CDR1 and CDR2 (germline): SGHNT, YYREEE (reference sequence). This CDR3 is CASSLGQGYSGNTIYF. As DNA, the CDR3 is TGTGCCAGCAGCTTGGGCCAGGGCTACTCTGGAAACACCATATATTTT.

The CDR3 DNA sequence: TGTGCCAGCTCACCACAGGACAGGGGCGGTGAGACCCAGTACTTC. Protein product: CASSPQDRGGETQYF. This rearrangement joins TRBV18 to TRBJ2-5; 9 positions agree with TRBD1. The junction had 5 bases not matched to a gene; V was cut back by 1 base and J by 5 bases. Germline CDR1 is KGHSH and CDR2 is LQKENI. The CDR3 is made up of 15 amino acids.

The chain uses TRBV6-5 and TRBJ1-1; D remains unclear. The V gene's germline CDR1 is MNHEY and CDR2 SVGAGI. The length of the CDR3 is 15 residues. The germline V and J ends were trimmed by 0 bases and 4 bases, with 12 bases remaining between them. The CDR3 reads CASSYSRFGATEAFF. DNA for the CDR3: TGTGCCAGCAGTTACTCACGGTTTGGAGCCACTGAAGCTTTCTTT.

In this sample, this clone turned up a few times. J is TRBJ2-1 and V is TRBV20-1, with D possibly being TRBD2 (6 bases). This CDR3 is 11 amino acids long. Looked up from germline, CDR1 is DFQATT and CDR2 is SNEGSKA (reference sequence). Trimming pared 6 bases from V and 9 bases from J, leaving 12 bases between. The CDR3 DNA sequence: TGCAGTGCCCGGAGGGATCTTGAGCAGTTCTTC. This translates into CSARRDLEQFF.